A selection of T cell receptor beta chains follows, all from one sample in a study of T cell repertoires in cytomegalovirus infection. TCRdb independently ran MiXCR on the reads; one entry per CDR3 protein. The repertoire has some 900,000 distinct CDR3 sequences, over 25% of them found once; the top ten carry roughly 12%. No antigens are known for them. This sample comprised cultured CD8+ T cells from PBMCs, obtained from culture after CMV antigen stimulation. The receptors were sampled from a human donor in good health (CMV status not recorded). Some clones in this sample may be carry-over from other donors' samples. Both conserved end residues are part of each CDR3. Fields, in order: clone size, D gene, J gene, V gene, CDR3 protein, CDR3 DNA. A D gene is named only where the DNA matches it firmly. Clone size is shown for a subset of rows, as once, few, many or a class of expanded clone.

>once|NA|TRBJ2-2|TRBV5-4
CASTNVEGGTGELFF
TGTGCCAGCACCAATGTCGAGGGGGGAACCGGGGAGCTGTTTTTT
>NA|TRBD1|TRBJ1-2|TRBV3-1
CASSQDQGQGWNYGYTF
TGTGCCAGCAGCCAAGATCAGGGACAGGGCTGGAACTATGGCTACACCTTC
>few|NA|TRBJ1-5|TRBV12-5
CASGTDGTFGQPQHF
TGTGCTAGTGGTACTGATGGGACTTTCGGTCAGCCCCAGCATTTT
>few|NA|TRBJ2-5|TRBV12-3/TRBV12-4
CASRGTGLGETQYF
TGTGCCAGCAGGGGGACGGGCCTTGGGGAGACCCAGTACTTC
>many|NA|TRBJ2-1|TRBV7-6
CASSKGGVDEQFF
TGTGCCAGCAGCAAGGGGGGGGTCGATGAGCAGTTCTTC
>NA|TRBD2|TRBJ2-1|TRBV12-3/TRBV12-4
CASSSSSRGGNEQFF
TGTGCCAGCAGTTCCTCTTCGCGGGGGGGCAATGAGCAGTTCTTC
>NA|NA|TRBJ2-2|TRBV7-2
CASSPTGIGELFF
TGTGCCAGCAGCCCCACAGGGATCGGGGAGCTGTTTTTT
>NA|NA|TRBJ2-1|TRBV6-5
CASSSPPSQGWGNEQFF
TGTGCCAGCAGTTCCCCGCCCTCCCAGGGCTGGGGCAATGAGCAGTTCTTC
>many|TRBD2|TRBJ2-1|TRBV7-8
CASSSEGWLAGGRSYNEQFF
TGTGCCAGCAGCTCCGAAGGGTGGCTAGCGGGGGGCCGGTCCTACAATGAGCAGTTCTTC
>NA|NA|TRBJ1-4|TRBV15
CATSRAYSGNEKLFF
TGTGCCACCAGCAGAGCTTATAGTGGGAATGAAAAACTGTTTTTT
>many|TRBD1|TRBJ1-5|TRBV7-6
CASSLASRDSDQPQHF
TGTGCCAGCAGCTTAGCGTCCCGGGACAGTGATCAGCCCCAGCATTTT
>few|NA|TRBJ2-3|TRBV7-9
CASSPWRTANTDTQYF
TGTGCCAGCAGCCCCTGGCGGACGGCAAACACAGATACGCAGTATTTT
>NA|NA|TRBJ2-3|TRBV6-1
CASSEGAGLTDTQYF
TGTGCCAGCAGTGAAGGAGCAGGGCTCACAGATACGCAGTATTTT
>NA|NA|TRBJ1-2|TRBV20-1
CSARSYETYGYTF
TGCAGTGCTAGATCCTATGAGACCTATGGCTACACCTTC
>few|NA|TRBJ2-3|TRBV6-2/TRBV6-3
CASSYSVLTDTQYF
TGTGCCAGCAGTTACTCGGTTCTCACAGATACGCAGTATTTT
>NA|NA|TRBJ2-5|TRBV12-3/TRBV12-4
CASTRLEWGAVETQYF
TGTGCCAGCACCAGACTTGAATGGGGCGCCGTAGAGACCCAGTACTTC
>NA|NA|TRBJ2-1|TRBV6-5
CASSYSGMVEQFF
TGTGCCAGCAGTTATTCTGGTATGGTTGAGCAGTTCTTC
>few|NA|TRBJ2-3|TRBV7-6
CASSWLVGDTQYF
TGTGCCAGCAGCTGGCTAGTAGGAGATACGCAGTATTTT
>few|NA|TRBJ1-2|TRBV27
CASSLSGLYYGYTF
TGTGCCAGCAGTTTATCAGGGCTTTACTATGGCTACACCTTC
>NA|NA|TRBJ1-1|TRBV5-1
CASSSVWGSEAFF
TGCGCCAGCAGTTCCGTTTGGGGTTCTGAAGCTTTCTTT
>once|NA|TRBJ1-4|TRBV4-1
CASSHFEDGRKLFF
TGCGCCAGCAGCCATTTCGAAGACGGGCGTAAACTGTTTTTT
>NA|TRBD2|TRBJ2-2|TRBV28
CASSPQTSPRPGELFF
TGTGCCAGCAGTCCTCAGACTAGCCCCCGGCCTGGGGAGCTGTTTTTT
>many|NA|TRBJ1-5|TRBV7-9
CASSSEPGQPQHF
TGTGCCAGCAGCTCCGAGCCGGGGCAGCCCCAGCATTTT
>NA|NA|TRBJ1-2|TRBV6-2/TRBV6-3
CASSFTNRDIYGYTF
TGTGCCAGCAGTTTCACCAACCGGGATATCTATGGCTACACCTTC
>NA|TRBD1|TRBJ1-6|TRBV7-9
CASSPPQGTLHF
TGTGCCAGCAGCCCTCCACAGGGGACCCTCCACTTT
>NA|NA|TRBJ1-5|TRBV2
CASSEAPGGGNQPQHF
TGTGCCAGCAGTGAAGCGCCCGGGGGCGGCAATCAGCCCCAGCATTTT
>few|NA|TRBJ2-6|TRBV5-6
CASSTGTPSSGANVLTF
TGTGCCAGCAGCACCGGGACTCCCAGCTCTGGGGCCAACGTCCTGACTTTC
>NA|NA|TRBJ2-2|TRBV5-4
CASSSEGNTGELFF
TGTGCCAGCAGCTCGGAAGGGAACACCGGGGAGCTGTTTTTT
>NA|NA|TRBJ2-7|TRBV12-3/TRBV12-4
CASTSDDYEQYF
TGTGCCAGCACCTCGGACGACTACGAGCAGTACTTC
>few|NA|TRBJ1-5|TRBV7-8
CASSGRGDNNQPQHF
TGTGCCAGCAGCGGAAGGGGGGACAACAATCAGCCCCAGCATTTT
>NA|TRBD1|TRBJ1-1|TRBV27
CASSLSQGALSTEAFF
TGTGCCAGCAGTTTATCGCAGGGGGCTTTAAGCACTGAAGCTTTCTTT
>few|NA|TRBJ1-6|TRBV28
CASSTGLEPPLHF
TGTGCCAGCAGTACCGGTTTAGAGCCTCCCCTCCACTTT
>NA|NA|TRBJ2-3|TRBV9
CASSVGNLGTDTQYF
TGTGCCAGCAGCGTAGGAAATCTTGGCACAGATACGCAGTATTTT
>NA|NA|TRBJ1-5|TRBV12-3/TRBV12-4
CASSLSKGNQPQHF
TGTGCCAGCAGCCTTTCTAAGGGGAATCAGCCCCAGCATTTT
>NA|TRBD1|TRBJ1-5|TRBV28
CASTKGKGANQPQHF
TGTGCCAGCACCAAGGGAAAGGGGGCCAATCAGCCCCAGCATTTT
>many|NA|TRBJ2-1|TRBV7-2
CASSSPRAREQFF
TGTGCCAGCAGCTCCCCCCGGGCCCGTGAGCAGTTCTTC
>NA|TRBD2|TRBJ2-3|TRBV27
CASKASGGRRDTQYF
TGTGCCAGCAAGGCTAGCGGGGGGCGCAGAGATACGCAGTATTTT
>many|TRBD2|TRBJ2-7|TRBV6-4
CASSVAGGYEQYF
TGTGCCAGCAGTGTGGCGGGAGGCTACGAGCAGTACTTC
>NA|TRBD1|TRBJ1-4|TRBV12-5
CASGLWDRGEKLFF
TGTGCTAGTGGTTTGTGGGACAGGGGTGAAAAACTGTTTTTT
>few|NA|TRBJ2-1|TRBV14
CASSLLAWDEQFF
TGTGCCAGCAGCCTATTAGCGTGGGATGAGCAGTTCTTC
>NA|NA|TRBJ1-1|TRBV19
CASTISPWWAEAFF
TGTGCCAGTACCATATCGCCCTGGTGGGCTGAAGCTTTCTTT
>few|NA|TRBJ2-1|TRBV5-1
CASSYRLVGYNEQFF
TGCGCCAGCAGCTACCGACTAGTAGGGTACAATGAGCAGTTCTTC
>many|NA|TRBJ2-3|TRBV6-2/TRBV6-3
CASRVDSGITDTQYF
TGTGCATCACGAGTGGACAGCGGTATCACAGATACGCAGTATTTT